This T cell receptor (beta chain) was observed in a study of blood T cell repertoires in COVID-19. Sequencing used immunoSEQ multiplex PCR; TCRdb keeps in-frame clones, though not all of them. The table lists about 230,000 clones, about 85% of them singletons. This CDR3 region has 12 residues. V was cut by 4 bases and J by 4 bases, with 9 bases left in between. Germline V gene sequence: CDR1 SQVTM, CDR2 ANQGSEA. The source material was peripheral blood. V usage is TRBV29-1 and J usage is TRBJ2-3; D unclear. The sequence came from a woman of 80 years or more with acute or convalescent COVID-19. The CDR3 region is CSVVSPPDTQYF. The CDR3 nucleotides read TGCAGCGTTGTCAGTCCCCCAGATACGCAGTATTTT.